This is a list of T cell receptor beta chains from one sample in a study of T cell changes during pregnancy in multiple sclerosis. Data came from immunoSEQ multiplex PCR; TCRdb stores just in-frame clones and leaves some out. The sample lists around 84,000 clones; 94% were seen once. The input for sequencing was peripheral blood, taken in the second trimester of pregnancy. The receptors originated from a female donor in good health, enrolled as a control in a pregnancy study. CDR3s include the opening cysteine and the closing phenylalanine or tryptophan. A D gene is named only where the DNA matches it firmly. Clone size appears in some rows only: once, few, many, or a class for an expanded clone.

D gene	clone size	J gene	V gene	CDR3 DNA	CDR3 protein
.	.	TRBJ2-2	TRBV5-1	TGCGCCAGCAGCCCGGGGACACAACTCAACACCGGGGAGCTGTTTTTT	CASSPGTQLNTGELFF
TRBD2	.	TRBJ2-1	TRBV6-5	TGTGCCAGCAGCCGGGGACTAGCGGGAGACGGTGAGCAGTTCTTC	CASSRGLAGDGEQFF
.	.	TRBJ1-1	TRBV28	TGTGCCAGCAGTTTATTCCAGGGCCAGGGGGAAGCTTTCTTT	CASSLFQGQGEAFF
TRBD2	.	TRBJ2-3	TRBV7-6	TGTGCCAGCAGCTTAGGGGCGGGAGGCACAGATACGCAGTATTTT	CASSLGAGGTDTQYF
.	.	TRBJ1-1	TRBV6-4	TGTGCCAGCAGCCTCAAGAGAGGCACTGAAGCTTTCTTT	CASSLKRGTEAFF
TRBD2	.	TRBJ2-1	TRBV29-1	TGCAGCGTTGGCAGCGGGACTGAGCAGTTCTTC	CSVGSGTEQFF
TRBD2	.	TRBJ2-1	TRBV2	TGTGCCACCTCCTGGGGGAGGGAGACAAGTGAGCAGTTCTTC	CATSWGRETSEQFF
TRBD1	.	TRBJ2-1	TRBV28	TGTGCCAGCAGTTCCTCCGGGACAGGGTACTCGGACGGGCAGTTCTTC	CASSSSGTGYSDGQFF
.	once	TRBJ2-5	TRBV6-5	TGTGCCAGCAGTCTGACTAGTAACCAAGAGACCCAGTACTTC	CASSLTSNQETQYF
.	.	TRBJ2-7	TRBV20-1	TGCAGCCCTGGACAGTTCAACGAGCAGTACTTC	CSPGQFNEQYF
.	.	TRBJ2-3	TRBV23-1	TGCGCCAGCAGTCCGAGAAGGGGGAAACCCACAGATACGCAGTATTTT	CASSPRRGKPTDTQYF
TRBD1	once	TRBJ1-1	TRBV5-1	TGCGCCAGCAGCTCCCCAGGGGGCCTGAACACTGAAGCTTTCTTT	CASSSPGGLNTEAFF
TRBD2	.	TRBJ2-7	TRBV6-6	TGTGCCAGCAGTCAAGGACTAGCGGGAGTCGAGCAGTACTTC	CASSQGLAGVEQYF
TRBD1	once	TRBJ1-5	TRBV4-2	TGTGCCTCCCGGGGACAGGGGGCCGGTCAGCCCCAGCATTTT	CASRGQGAGQPQHF
.	.	TRBJ1-1	TRBV2	TGTGCCAGCAGAGCGGGACCGTTGAACACTGAAGCTTTCTTT	CASRAGPLNTEAFF
.	.	TRBJ2-7	TRBV5-1	TGCGCCAGCAGCTTGGATAGCCCTCGAGACGAGCAGTACTTC	CASSLDSPRDEQYF
.	.	TRBJ2-1	TRBV6-1	TGTGCCAGCAGTGAAGGACAGGTATACAATGAGCAGTTCTTC	CASSEGQVYNEQFF
.	.	TRBJ2-3	TRBV11-3	TGTGCCAGCAGCGACTGGACAGATACGCAGTATTTT	CASSDWTDTQYF
TRBD1	.	TRBJ1-6	TRBV28	TGTGCCAGCAGTACCGCCGGGACAGGGAATTCACCCCTCCACTTT	CASSTAGTGNSPLHF
TRBD1	.	TRBJ2-1	TRBV30	TGTGCCTGGAGTCTGTCGGGACAGGGTTATGAGCAGTTCTTC	CAWSLSGQGYEQFF
.	.	TRBJ2-7	TRBV7-2	TGTGCCAGCAGCCCGGACCGGGGAAGCTCCTACGAGCAGTACTTC	CASSPDRGSSYEQYF
.	.	TRBJ2-7	TRBV27	TGTGCCAGCAGCCCGGATGCTAAGGAACTACTCGAGCAGTACTTC	CASSPDAKELLEQYF
.	.	TRBJ2-1	TRBV6-6	TGTGCCAGCCAGTCGGCGACTAGAGACAATGAGCAGTTCTTC	CASQSATRDNEQFF
.	.	TRBJ2-1	TRBV2	TGTGCCAGTGACCCCGGGACTCTCTCCTACAATGAGCAGTTCTTC	CASDPGTLSYNEQFF
.	.	TRBJ1-5	TRBV5-1	TGCGCCAGCAGCTTGGGCCCGGCGGGTTATAGCAATCAGCCCCAGCATTTT	CASSLGPAGYSNQPQHF
TRBD2	.	TRBJ2-7	TRBV28	TGTGCCAGCAACCCGGGGGGAGACGAGCAGTACTTC	CASNPGGDEQYF
.	once	TRBJ2-7	TRBV5-1	TGCGCCAGCTCCGATGATAGCGCCTACCCCTACGAGCAGTACTTC	CASSDDSAYPYEQYF
.	.	TRBJ2-1	TRBV28	TGTGCCAGCACATCAGTTGGTGAGCAGTTCTTC	CASTSVGEQFF
TRBD2	.	TRBJ2-5	TRBV5-1	TGCGCCAGCAGCGGACTAGGACTCGGCGGAGAGACCCAGTACTTC	CASSGLGLGGETQYF
.	.	TRBJ1-1	TRBV11-2	TGTGCCAGCAGTCCTACAGAAAACACTGAAGCTTTCTTT	CASSPTENTEAFF
TRBD1	.	TRBJ1-6	TRBV7-8	TGTGCCAGCGGGACAGGGGTTTCACCCCTCCACTTT	CASGTGVSPLHF
TRBD2	.	TRBJ2-1	TRBV7-8	TGTGCCAGCAGCTTGCCCCTGAGAGCTAGCGGGAGGGCCAACTATTACAATGAGCAGTTCTTC	CASSLPLRASGRANYYNEQFF
TRBD1	.	TRBJ1-3	TRBV29-1	TGCAGCGGGGGACAGTCAGGAAACACCATATATTTT	CSGGQSGNTIYF
TRBD1	.	TRBJ2-5	TRBV7-9	TGTGCCAGCAGCCCCTACTGGGACAGTCTCGAGACCCAGTACTTC	CASSPYWDSLETQYF
.	.	TRBJ2-5	TRBV11-2	TGTGCCAGCAGCTTAGTCCCAGGCAAAGAGACCCAGTACTTC	CASSLVPGKETQYF
TRBD1	.	TRBJ2-7	TRBV19	TGTGCCAGTAGTACGTTCACAGGGGCCGAGCAGTACTTC	CASSTFTGAEQYF
TRBD1	.	TRBJ1-1	TRBV6-1	TGTGCCAGCAGTGGCCCCCGCGGGACAGGGGGCAACACTGAAGCTTTCTTT	CASSGPRGTGGNTEAFF
.	.	TRBJ1-2	TRBV15	TGTGCCACCAGCAGAGATCTCGGGTTATCTAACTATGGCTACACCTTC	CATSRDLGLSNYGYTF
.	.	TRBJ2-2	TRBV5-1	TGCGCCAGCAGCTTGGCCCGACTCTCTACCGGGGAGCTGTTTTTT	CASSLARLSTGELFF
.	.	TRBJ1-1	TRBV9	TGTGCCAGCTCTGCGGGGGGATCTAATGAAGCTTTCTTT	CASSAGGSNEAFF
TRBD2	.	TRBJ2-1	TRBV18	TGTGCCAGCTCACCTCCGGGACTAGCTGGGGTGGGTGAGCAGTTCTTC	CASSPPGLAGVGEQFF
TRBD2	.	TRBJ2-7	TRBV27	TGTGCCAGCAGTTTACTAGCGGGAGACTACGAGCAGTACTTC	CASSLLAGDYEQYF
.	.	TRBJ1-2	TRBV5-1	TGCGCCAGCAGCTCCCTGGACAGACCTTATGGCTACACCTTC	CASSSLDRPYGYTF
.	.	TRBJ2-5	TRBV5-4	TGTGCCAGCAGCACGGGACAACAAGAGACCCAGTACTTC	CASSTGQQETQYF
.	few	TRBJ2-1	TRBV29-1	TGCAGCGTTCCAAGGGGGTCCAGCTCCTACAATGAGCAGTTCTTC	CSVPRGSSSYNEQFF
.	.	TRBJ1-3	TRBV29-1	TGCAGCGTTCGTCAGGGGAGCTCTGGAAACACCATATATTTT	CSVRQGSSGNTIYF
TRBD2	few	TRBJ2-1	TRBV6-4	TGTGCCAGCAGTGAGGGGCGGGAGGAGTCGAATGAGCAGTTCTTC	CASSEGREESNEQFF